This TCR beta chain was identified during a study of T cell responses to AZD1222 COVID-19 vaccine. General study findings and limits: Targets within unmutated variant regions were reportedly found for nearly half of spike-specific TCRs. Donors, mostly white British, included more females; clonal diversity was possibly underestimated. Across spike, vaccine-associated CD4 TCRs were found, dominant at 160-218 and 743-854.

Turning to this clone: Antigen specificity is unknown.

Investigators merged groups given second doses at roughly 4 or roughly 12 weeks. The table came from immunoSEQ multiplex PCR; TCRdb's copy has only in-frame clones and leaves some out. The table records about 48,000 clones, around 85% of them present only once. Germline CDR1 LNHDA, CDR2 SQIVND (reference sequence). Unmatched junction bases numbered 9, after V lost 2 bases and J lost 1 base. The CDR3 length is 17 residues. This specimen consisted of peripheral blood, obtained 28 days after the second AZD1222 dose. This sequence was found in an adult who received the AZD1222 COVID-19 vaccine. The genes are TRBV19 and TRBJ1-1; TRBD1 aligns across 8 bases. CDR3 nucleotides: TGTGCCAGTAGTATAACCCCTGGGACAGGCCCGAACACTGAAGCTTTCTTT. Residues: CASSITPGTGPNTEAFF. The whole variable domain, remainder taken from reference TRBV19 and TRBJ1-1, is DGGITQSPKYLFRKEGQNVTLSCEQNLNHDAMYWYRQDPGQGLRLIYYSQIVNDFQKGDIAEGYSVSREKKESFPLTVTSAQKNPTAFYLCASSITPGTGPNTEAFFGQGTRLTVV.